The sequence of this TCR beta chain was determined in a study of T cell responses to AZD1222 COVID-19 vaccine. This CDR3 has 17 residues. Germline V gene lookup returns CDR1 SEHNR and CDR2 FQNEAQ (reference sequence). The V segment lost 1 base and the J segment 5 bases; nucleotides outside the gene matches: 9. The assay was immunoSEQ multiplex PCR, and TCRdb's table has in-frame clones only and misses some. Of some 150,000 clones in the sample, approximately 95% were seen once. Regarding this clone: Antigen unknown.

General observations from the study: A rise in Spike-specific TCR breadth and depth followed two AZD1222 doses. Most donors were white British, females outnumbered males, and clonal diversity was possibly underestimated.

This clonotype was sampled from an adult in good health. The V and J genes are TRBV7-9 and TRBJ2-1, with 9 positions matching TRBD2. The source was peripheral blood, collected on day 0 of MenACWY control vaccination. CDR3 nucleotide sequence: TGTGCCAGCAGCTTAGTAGGGCTAGCGGGAACCAACAATGAGCAGTTCTTC. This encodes CASSLVGLAGTNNEQFF.